Below are 24 T cell receptor beta chains sequenced from a single sample in a study of blood T cells in healthy people across ages. A sample-barcoded 5' primer and a J-beta primer mix were used in a second PCR of about 6 to 11 cycles. From the 5' RACE reads, TCRdb called clonotypes with MiXCR, one entry per CDR3 protein. The sample has roughly 700,000 distinct CDR3 sequences; around a quarter are singletons. This sample also belongs to another study, concerning T cells of mothers and their children.

Sequenced sample: blood. These receptor sequences come from a boy between 10 and 17 years old in good health.

This chain joins TRBV7-6 and TRBJ2-1; TRBD1 agrees at 7 bases. Gene TRBJ2-7 matches the end of the DNA better, so the J call may be wrong. Germline V gene lookup returns CDR1 SGHVS and CDR2 FNYEAQ. CDR3 length equals 15 residues. DNA of the CDR3: TGTGCCAGCAGCTTTGGGACAGCTATTTCCTACGAGCAGTACTTC. Amino acids: CASSFGTAISYEQYF.

In its sample, this clonotype was seen a few times. This chain joins TRBV20-1 and TRBJ1-3; 7 bases agree with TRBD1. Germline V CDR1 and CDR2: DFQATT, SNEGSKA (reference sequence). The length of the CDR3 is 17 residues. With V trimmed by 0 bases and J by 1 base, 9 bases remained unmatched. In DNA, the CDR3 is TGCAGTGCTAGAGAAAAGGGAAGACAGGGTTCTGGAAACACCATATATTTT. Translating it yields CSAREKGRQGSGNTIYF.

This clonotype was detected a few times. The gene calls are TRBV24-1 and TRBJ1-1; D not certain. The V and J ends lost 3 bases and 2 bases respectively, with 6 bases between them. The V gene's germline CDR1 is KGHDR and CDR2 SFDVKD. This CDR3 region has 13 residues. The CDR3 loop is CATSDEVNTEAFF. In DNA, the CDR3 is TGTGCCACCAGTGATGAAGTAAACACTGAAGCTTTCTTT.

The chain employs TRBV6-1 and TRBJ2-2, with 8 bases aligning to TRBD2. The CDR3 extends over 13 amino acids. Germline assignment: CDR1 MNHNS and CDR2 SASEGT. Written as DNA, the CDR3 is TGTATAGCGGGGCTCAGTAACACCGGGGAGCTGTTTTTT. Translating gives CIAGLSNTGELFF.

This clonotype was counted between two and nine times. The J gene is TRBJ1-2, the V gene TRBV4-1; D perhaps matches TRBD1 (6 bases). V was cut by 0 bases and J by 3 bases, with 11 bases left in between. Germline values: CDR1 MGHRA, CDR2 YSYEKL. This CDR3 has 15 residues. CDR3 in DNA: TGCGCCAGCAGCCAAGAGCGGGGGGCTTACTATGGCTACACCTTC. As protein: CASSQERGAYYGYTF.

The chain carries TRBV29-1 and TRBJ1-1, with D maybe TRBD1 (5 bases). V was shortened by 6 bases and J by 4 bases, with 12 bases between the two germline ends. Germline V gives CDR1 SQVTM, CDR2 ANQGSEA. The CDR3 spans 12 residues. The CDR3 reads CSVVKGSTEAFF. The DNA of the CDR3 is TGCAGCGTGGTTAAGGGGTCCACTGAAGCTTTCTTT.

This rearrangement joins TRBV11-2 to TRBJ2-4, with TRBD2 matching 11 bases. The germline V gene encodes CDR1 SGHAT and CDR2 FQNNGV. Trimming at V came to 0 bases and at J to 0 bases, leaving 4 bases not matched to a gene. The CDR3 extends over 18 amino acids. The CDR3: CASSLDRLAGLAKNIQYF. The CDR3 DNA follows: TGTGCCAGCAGCTTAGATCGACTAGCGGGGTTAGCCAAAAACATTCAGTACTTC.

This clonotype appeared a few times. Sequence at one end of the junction differs from germline and may be a read error. V gene TRBV11-3 combines with J gene TRBJ1-6; 10 bases match TRBD1. Germline V gene sequence: CDR1 SGHNT, CDR2 YENEEA. The length of the CDR3 is 17 residues. This chain's CDR3 is CASGFSGTGDYNSPLHF. CDR3 coding DNA: TGTGCCAGCGGCTTCTCCGGGACAGGGGACTATAATTCACCCCTCCACTTT.

This clonotype has a count of ten or more. This sequence joins TRBV11-2 and TRBJ2-3; the D gene could be TRBD1 or TRBD2 (5 bases each). Trimming pared 6 bases from V and 5 bases from J, leaving 21 bases between. The CDR3 has 16 amino acids. CDR1 is SGHAT, CDR2 FQNNGV, per germline. The CDR3 is CASSTLGTGRGDTQYF. DNA for the CDR3: TGTGCCAGCAGTACGCTAGGGACCGGCCGGGGAGATACGCAGTATTTT.

The rearrangement joins TRBV5-1 to TRBJ2-7; 8 bases are shared with TRBD1. This CDR3 is built from 17 residues. CDR1 and CDR2 (germline): SGHRS, YFSETQ. Trimming removed 0 bases from V and 1 base from J; junction bases left unmatched: 9. The CDR3 loop reads CASSLDGQGSESYEQYF. DNA for the CDR3: TGCGCCAGCAGCTTGGACGGACAGGGATCGGAATCCTACGAGCAGTACTTC.

The sample holds one count of this clonotype. Lacking the conserved final phenylalanine or tryptophan, this CDR3 likely reflects a read error. Because the CDR3's place on the DNA is in doubt, the DNA is left out and the CDR3 is given as listed by TCRdb. V gene TRBV15 combines with J gene TRBJ2-5. The CDR3 region is 11 residues in length, termini included. CDR1 LNHNV and CDR2 YYDKDF come from the germline V gene (reference sequence). The CDR3 protein is CATSRGETQSL.

Here the CDR3 reads CSVGVGGNTEAFF. CDR3 nucleotide sequence: TGCAGCGTTGGGGTGGGCGGAAACACTGAAGCTTTCTTT. The V and J genes are TRBV29-1 and TRBJ1-1, with D unclear. V gave up 4 bases and J gave up 2 bases, with 11 bases separating them. This CDR3 comprises 13 residues. Germline V gives CDR1 SQVTM, CDR2 ANQGSEA.

This clonotype was observed a few times. The rearrangement links TRBV9 to TRBJ2-2; the match to TRBD2 covers 11 bases. Unmatched junction bases numbered 4, after V lost 3 bases and J lost 6 bases. Germline V gene sequence: CDR1 SGDLS, CDR2 YYNGEE. This CDR3 has 15 residues. The DNA for the CDR3 is TGTGCCAGCAGCGCTTTGACTAGCGGGGCCGGGGAGCTGTTTTTT. Its translation is CASSALTSGAGELFF.

Of note for this clonotype: At one boundary the junction diverges from the germline segment, which might be a read error. The V gene is TRBV2, the J gene TRBJ1-3; D gene ambiguous. CDR3 size: 14 residues. Per the germline V gene, CDR1 is SNHLY and CDR2 is FYNNEI. The CDR3 DNA sequence: TGTGCCAGCAGTGAAGAAAACTCTGGAGACACCATATATTTT. Its translation is CASSEENSGDTIYF. Full variable domain (outside the CDR3, taken from reference TRBV2 and TRBJ1-3): EPEVTQTPSHQVTQMGQEVILRCVPISNHLYFYWYRQILGQKVEFLVSFYNNEISEKSEIFDDQFSVERPDGSNFTLKIRSTKLEDSAMYFCASSEENSGDTIYFGEGSWLTVV.

This clonotype has just a few counts. V usage is TRBV10-2 and J usage is TRBJ2-1, with D possibly being TRBD1 (6 bases). V was shortened by 7 bases and J by 2 bases, with 12 bases between the two germline ends. Germline CDR1 and CDR2: WSHSY and SAAADI. CDR3 length: 14 residues. The CDR3 protein is CASNGQGTYNEQFF. CDR3 DNA sequence: TGCGCCAGCAATGGGCAGGGGACCTACAATGAGCAGTTCTTC.

The chain joins TRBV5-1 to TRBJ2-1; 12 nucleotides agree with TRBD2. This CDR3 comprises 16 residues. Germline values: CDR1 SGHRS, CDR2 YFSETQ. J gave up 8 bases and V 5 bases, and 11 bases lay outside the gene matches. The CDR3 DNA sequence: TGCGCCAGCAGTTTCGGTGCTAGCGGGAGGGCCCATGAGCAGTTCTTC. Its translation is CASSFGASGRAHEQFF.

This clonotype was seen only a few times. This chain uses TRBV5-1 with TRBJ2-1; D unresolved. V lost 1 base and J 4 bases, leaving 15 bases between the germline ends. The CDR3 spans 16 residues. Germline V gives CDR1 SGHRS, CDR2 YFSETQ. The CDR3 DNA is TGCGCCAGCAGCTTGTATTATACTAACACATACAATGAGCAGTTCTTC. This translates into CASSLYYTNTYNEQFF.

The rearrangement joins TRBV7-3 to TRBJ2-2, with 7 bases lining up with TRBD2. With V trimmed by 5 bases and J by 4 bases, 10 bases remained unmatched. This CDR3 contains 16 residues. CDR1 SGHTA and CDR2 FQGTGA come from the germline V gene. Here the CDR3 reads CASSPDQGLPTGELFF. CDR3 bases: TGTGCCAGCAGCCCCGATCAGGGACTACCCACCGGGGAGCTGTTTTTT.

The genes are TRBV5-1 and TRBJ1-1; D not resolved. V gave up 2 bases and J gave up 1 base, with 9 bases separating them. The CDR3 spans 14 residues. Germline V gives CDR1 SGHRS, CDR2 YFSETQ. The DNA for the CDR3 is TGCGCCAGCAGCTTCGGCCGGCAGAACACTGAAGCTTTCTTT. It translates to CASSFGRQNTEAFF.

The V and J genes are TRBV29-1 and TRBJ2-7; TRBD1 matches 7 bases. The CDR3 is made up of 13 amino acids. The ends lost 6 bases at V and 1 base at J; junction bases unmatched: 6. Germline lookup yields CDR1 SQVTM and CDR2 ANQGSEA. The CDR3 sequence: CSVLDRRSYEQYF. In DNA form, the CDR3 reads TGCAGCGTATTGGACAGGAGGTCCTACGAGCAGTACTTC.

There are a few counts of this clonotype. This sequence joins TRBV2 and TRBJ2-2; D is unresolved. The germline V gene has CDR1 SNHLY and CDR2 FYNNEI. The ends were cut back, 5 bases at V and 0 bases at J, with 10 bases in the middle. The length of the CDR3 is 15 residues. CDR3 nucleotides: TGTGCCAGCAGTCAAGACGGATCGAACACCGGGGAGCTGTTTTTT. Protein: CASSQDGSNTGELFF.

This clonotype has more than one count but fewer than ten. This chain links TRBV12-3 or TRBV12-4 with TRBJ1-3, with a tentative D call TRBD1 (5 bases). This CDR3 is 14 amino acids long. The V gene lost 7 bases and the J gene lost 1 base, with 11 bases spanning the gap. The CDR3 sequence is CASTLGGSGNTIYF. DNA for the CDR3: TGTGCCAGCACCCTCGGGGGATCTGGAAACACCATATATTTT.

This clonotype was counted a few times. CDR3 in amino acids: CSAFGQGNTEAFF. The CDR3 coding sequence is TGCAGTGCTTTTGGACAGGGGAACACTGAAGCTTTCTTT. The chain links TRBV20-1 to TRBJ1-1; 8 bases align to TRBD1. Per the germline V gene, CDR1 is DFQATT and CDR2 is SNEGSKA (reference sequence). Trimming removed 5 bases from V and 1 base from J; junction bases left unmatched: 3. The CDR3 extends over 13 amino acids.

This clonotype has just a few counts. V gene TRBV24-1 combines with J gene TRBJ1-4; the D is unclear. The CDR3 consists of 16 residues. Germline V gene sequence: CDR1 KGHDR, CDR2 SFDVKD. The ends were cut back, 4 bases at V and 7 bases at J, with 18 bases in the middle. CDR3 region: CATSDPGAGPLEKLFF. For the CDR3, the DNA is TGTGCCACCAGTGACCCCGGAGCAGGTCCCCTTGAAAAACTGTTTTTT.